This T cell receptor (beta chain) originates from a study of shared clonotypes between healthy human individuals. Overall study results and limits: Four donors shared 4.5% to 6.5% of their naive CD4 clonotypes.

About this clone: Its matching antigen is unknown.

Germline V gene sequence: CDR1 MNHEY, CDR2 SVGAGI. The CDR3 spans 15 residues. V gave up 3 bases and J gave up 4 bases, with 16 bases separating them. Naive CD8 cells lacked CD45RO and underwent positive selection for CCR7, leaving out terminally differentiated effector memory CD45RA+ cells. The assay was carried out at the deep level. Clones were read by immunoSEQ multiplex PCR, and TCRdb kept only the in-frame ones, dropping some. The data show more than 2 million clones, over 85% seen once. The sequence was collected from a man younger than 35 in good health. The V gene is TRBV6-5, the J gene TRBJ2-7; a possible D gene is TRBD2 (6 bases). Sequencing was performed on naive CD8+ T cells sorted from blood. The CDR3 reads CASSYNGGSPYEQYF. The CDR3 nucleotides read TGTGCCAGCAGTTATAACGGGGGTTCCCCTTACGAGCAGTACTTC.